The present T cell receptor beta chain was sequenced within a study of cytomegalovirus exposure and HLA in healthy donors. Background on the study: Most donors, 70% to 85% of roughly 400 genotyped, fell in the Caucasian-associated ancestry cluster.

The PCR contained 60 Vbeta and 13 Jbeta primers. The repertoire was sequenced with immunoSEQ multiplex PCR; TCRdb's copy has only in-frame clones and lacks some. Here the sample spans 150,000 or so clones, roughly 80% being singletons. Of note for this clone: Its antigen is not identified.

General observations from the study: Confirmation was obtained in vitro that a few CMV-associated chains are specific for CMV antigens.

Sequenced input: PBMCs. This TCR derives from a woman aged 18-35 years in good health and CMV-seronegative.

The CDR3 DNA follows: TGTGCCAGCAGCTTGGATGGAGGCTTAGTGAGCCCGTGGGGTACGCAGTATTTT. This gives the protein CASSLDGGLVSPWGTQYF. The chain joins TRBV5-6 to TRBJ2-3; a possible D gene is TRBD2 (5 bases). Per germline, CDR1 SGHDT and CDR2 YYEEEE. Trimming removed 0 bases from V and 8 bases from J, with 25 bases in between. There are 18 residues in the CDR3.